This T cell receptor beta chain was identified in a study of T cells and Merkel cell carcinoma outcomes. Study results and caveats: Reportedly, T-cell repertoire with density predicts Merkel cell carcinoma outcomes.

The data were produced by immunoSEQ multiplex PCR, yet TCRdb's version contains in-frame clones alone and is incomplete. The sample has over 450 clones, roughly nine tenths seen once. The sample holds one count of this clone. Antigen unknown. Mismatch with germline at one junction end may stem from a read error. Germline lookup yields CDR1 KGHSH and CDR2 LQKENI. This CDR3 has 15 amino acids. This chain links TRBV18 with TRBJ1-3, with 8 bases lining up with TRBD1. The specimen was tumor tissue from Merkel cell carcinoma. This clonotype originated in a human donor with Merkel cell carcinoma. The CDR3 sequence is CASSLDRGSGNIIYF. The CDR3 DNA follows: TGTGCCAGCTCACTAGACAGGGGCTCTGGAAACATCATATATTTT. Full variable domain (rest looked up from reference TRBV18 and TRBJ1-3): NAGVMQNPRHLVRRRGQEARLRCSPMKGHSHVYWYRQLPEEGLKFMVYLQKENIIDESGMPKERFSAEFPKEGPSILRIQQVVRGDSAAYFCASSLDRGSGNIIYFGEGSWLTVV.